The 3 T cell receptor beta chains below all came from one sample that was sequenced in a study of control samples from healthy donors and cancer patients. Measured with immunoSEQ multiplex PCR; TCRdb has only the in-frame clones, and not every one. The sample includes 61,000 or so clones, 90% of them seen just once. Sequencing input: PBMCs. The receptors originated from a man aged 55-75 years with colorectal cancer.

The chain is built from TRBV11-2 and TRBJ2-2, with TRBD2 identical over 10 bases. The CDR3 is 16 amino acids. Germline-derived CDR1 and CDR2 are SGHAT and FQNNGV. The junction had 4 bases not matched to a gene; V was cut back by 2 bases and J by 4 bases. The CDR3, as DNA: TGTGCCAGCAGCTTAAGTCCTAGCGGGGGCACCGGGGAGCTGTTTTTT. The encoded protein is CASSLSPSGGTGELFF. The whole variable domain, remainder taken from reference TRBV11-2 and TRBJ2-2, is EAGVAQSPRYKIIEKRQSVAFWCNPISGHATLYWYQQILGQGPKLLIQFQNNGVVDDSQLPKDRFSAERLKGVDSTLKIQPAKLEDSAVYLCASSLSPSGGTGELFFGEGSRLTVL.

This sequence joins TRBV27 and TRBJ2-2; the D is unclear. Germline loops: CDR1 MNHEY, CDR2 SMNVEV (reference sequence). The CDR3 extends over 13 amino acids. V lost 3 bases and J 5 bases, leaving 7 bases between the germline ends. CDR3 in amino acids: CASSFHKTGELFF. DNA of the CDR3: TGTGCCAGCAGTTTCCACAAAACCGGGGAGCTGTTTTTT.

The chain has TRBV7-6 and TRBJ2-7, with TRBD2 as a possible D gene (6 bases). This CDR3 region has 14 residues. V lost 5 bases to trimming and J lost 0 bases, with 11 bases between them. Germline V lookup: CDR1 SGHVS, CDR2 FNYEAQ. CDR3 protein: CASSRDSSSYEQYF. CDR3 nucleotides: TGTGCCAGCAGCAGGGACTCCAGCTCCTACGAGCAGTACTTC. The full variable domain, in which reference TRBV7-6 and TRBJ2-7 provide the parts outside the CDR3, is GAGVSQSPRYKVTKRGQDVALRCDPISGHVSLYWYRQALGQGPEFLTYFNYEAQQDKSGLPNDRFSAERPEGSISTLTIQRTEQRDSAMYRCASSRDSSSYEQYFGPGTRLTVT.